This TCR beta chain is drawn from a study of T cell responses to AZD1222 COVID-19 vaccine. This clone was counted a few times. Its specificity is not known. The CDR3 spans 14 residues. The germline V gene encodes CDR1 LNHDA and CDR2 SQIVND (reference sequence). V shed 6 bases and J 4 bases; nucleotides not matched to a gene: 2. Points from the study as a whole: White British ancestry dominated among donors, who included more females, and clonal diversity was possibly underestimated. Repertoire collection took place solely once the T cell response had peaked. Only five to seven AZD1222 recipients were seropositive at baseline. In the spike-specific TCR repertoire, nearly half reportedly target unmutated variant regions.

This table comes from immunoSEQ multiplex PCR, and its TCRdb copy is limited to in-frame clones, with some not included. In the table there are some 180,000 clones, 92% of which are singletons. The V call is TRBV19, the J call TRBJ1-6, with 8 bases lining up with TRBD1. The source material was peripheral blood, sampled 28 days after the second AZD1222 dose. This sequence originates from an adult who received the AZD1222 COVID-19 vaccine. CDR3 amino acids: CASRDRAYNSPLHF. In nucleotides, the CDR3 is TGTGCCAGTAGGGACAGGGCTTATAATTCACCCCTCCACTTT.